One and the same sample provided the 23 T cell receptor beta chains below, sequenced in a study of CD4 T cells in relation to SARS-CoV-2 and coronaviruses. Method: immunoSEQ multiplex PCR; TCRdb's copy keeps in-frame clones and lacks some. The table shows approximately 36,000 clones, with around 83% occurring only once. Their specific antigens are unknown. Sequencing was done on a sample of naive CD4+ T cells from PBMCs, cultured in vitro. As to subset: naive CD4+ T cells isolated by negative enrichment. All receptors come from an adult with COVID-19.

The rearrangement joins TRBV4-3 to TRBJ2-7, with 12 bases identical to TRBD1. The CDR3 is made up of 17 amino acids. The germline V gene encodes CDR1 LGHNA and CDR2 YSLEER. V was clipped by 0 bases and J by 3 bases; unmatched bases: 6. The DNA of the CDR3 is TGCGCCAGCAGCCAAGACCACCGGGACAGGGGGCTCTACGAGCAGTACTTC. This codes for CASSQDHRDRGLYEQYF.

V usage is TRBV5-5 and J usage is TRBJ2-4; D remains unclear. The CDR3 consists of 14 residues. Germline lookup yields CDR1 SGHKS and CDR2 YYEKEE (reference sequence). V dropped 6 bases and J dropped 16 bases, with 26 bases sitting between them. In nucleotides, the CDR3 is TGTGCCAGCACCCCAAACCGGGCAGGTTCCAGGTATTACTTC. Amino acids: CASTPNRAGSRYYF.

This clone appeared once. The gene calls are TRBV5-1 and TRBJ2-2; D gene uncertain. Germline loops: CDR1 SGHRS, CDR2 YFSETQ. V lost 4 bases and J 0 bases, leaving 13 bases between the germline ends. CDR3 length equals 16 residues. The CDR3 DNA follows: TGCGCCAGCAGCCGATTCAGGCTCTCGAACACCGGGGAGCTGTTTTTT. Encoded protein: CASSRFRLSNTGELFF.

The chain uses TRBV18 and TRBJ1-1; no reliable D call. Looked up from germline, CDR1 is KGHSH and CDR2 is LQKENI. The length of the CDR3 is 11 residues. Trimming removed 5 bases from V and 2 bases from J, with 3 bases in between. Here the CDR3 DNA reads TGTGCCAGCTCAGACAACACTGAAGCTTTCTTT. Its translation is CASSDNTEAFF.

The J gene is TRBJ2-7, the V gene TRBV5-1; perhaps D is TRBD1 or TRBD2 (5 bases each). CDR1 and CDR2 from the germline V gene are SGHRS and YFSETQ. V lost 4 bases and J lost 3, with 14 bases in between. CDR3 length equals 14 residues. The CDR3 DNA sequence: TGCGCCAGCAGCCCGGGGACGCGAATCTACGAGCAGTACTTC. This encodes CASSPGTRIYEQYF.

This chain uses TRBV6-2 or TRBV6-3 with TRBJ2-1; D is unclear. Trimming removed 0 bases from V and 10 bases from J, with 7 bases in between. CDR3 length: 12 amino acids. The germline V gene encodes CDR1 MNHEY and CDR2 SVGEGT. This CDR3 is CASSYSAREQFF. In DNA form, the CDR3 reads TGTGCCAGCAGTTACTCTGCGCGGGAGCAGTTCTTC.

This clone was observed a single time. This sequence joins TRBV15 and TRBJ2-7; D is unclear. This CDR3 region has 15 residues. Per germline, CDR1 LNHNV and CDR2 YYDKDF (reference sequence). Between the trimmed V and J ends, which lost 1 base and 0 bases, there was a span of 10 bases. The CDR3 loop is CATSRGKGFSYEQYF. The CDR3 nucleotides are TGTGCCACCAGCAGAGGGAAGGGTTTCTCCTACGAGCAGTACTTC.

The chain joins TRBV29-1 to TRBJ2-5; 8 nucleotides agree with TRBD2. The germline V gene encodes CDR1 SQVTM and CDR2 ANQGSEA. Trimming took 4 bases from V and 5 from J; bases not matched to a gene: 6. The CDR3 has 13 amino acids. The DNA of the CDR3 is TGCAGCGTTGCCGGGAGGGCTTGGGAGACCCAGTACTTC. Encoded protein: CSVAGRAWETQYF.

The chain combines TRBV19 with TRBJ2-7, with D perhaps assigned TRBD1 or TRBD2 (6 bases each). Trimming removed 3 bases from V and 3 bases from J, with 15 bases in between. From germline, CDR1 is LNHDA and CDR2 SQIVND (reference sequence). The CDR3 totals 15 residues. CDR3 sequence: CASSIGEAGVYEQYF. The CDR3 DNA reads as TGTGCCAGTAGTATTGGGGAGGCAGGGGTCTACGAGCAGTACTTC.

J is TRBJ2-3 and V is TRBV5-6; D is undetermined. V gave up 5 bases and J gave up 3 bases, with 4 bases separating them. CDR3 length: 11 residues. Germline CDR1 is SGHDT and CDR2 is YYEEEE. The CDR3 sequence: CASSKTDTQYF. DNA of the CDR3: TGTGCCAGCAGTAAGACAGATACGCAGTATTTT.

The rearrangement joins TRBV5-6 to TRBJ2-2, with 11 nucleotides matching TRBD2. This CDR3 contains 17 residues. CDR1 is SGHDT and CDR2 is YYEEEE in the germline V gene. V was pared by 2 bases and J by 3 bases, with 6 bases of the junction left unmatched. The CDR3 DNA is TGTGCCAGCAGCTTCGGTTGGGGACTAGCGGACACCGGGGAGCTGTTTTTT. Residues: CASSFGWGLADTGELFF. Complete variable domain (other parts from reference TRBV5-6 and TRBJ2-2): DAGVTQSPTHLIKTRGQQVTLRCSPKSGHDTVSWYQQALGQGPQFIFQYYEEEERQRGNFPDRFSGHQFPNYSSELNVNALLLGDSALYLCASSFGWGLADTGELFFGEGSRLTVL.

The genes are TRBV28 and TRBJ1-2; D remains ambiguous. The CDR3 spans 12 residues. Germline loops: CDR1 MDHEN, CDR2 SYDVKM. The germline V and J ends were trimmed by 7 bases and 4 bases, with 10 bases remaining between them. In DNA, the CDR3 is TGTGCCAGCACCCAAAACACCTATGGCTACACCTTC. It codes for CASTQNTYGYTF.

The J gene is TRBJ2-7, the V gene TRBV7-8; D may be TRBD1 (6 bases). Between the trimmed V and J ends, which lost 3 bases and 5 bases, there was a span of 20 bases. The CDR3 has 16 residues. The germline V gene encodes CDR1 SGHVS and CDR2 FQNEAQ. In nucleotides, the CDR3 is TGTGCCAGCAGCTTTTATCTGCTGGGACAAACAAACGAGCAGTACTTC. Residues: CASSFYLLGQTNEQYF.

The CDR3 loop is CASSVTGEGPYNEQFF. In DNA, the CDR3 is TGTGCCAGCAGTGTGACGGGGGAGGGCCCCTACAATGAGCAGTTCTTC. The chain links TRBV6-4 to TRBJ2-1; 7 nucleotides align to TRBD2. With 4 bases clipped from V and 2 bases from J, the junction kept 8 bases outside the gene matches. CDR1 and CDR2 from the germline V gene are MRHNA and SNTAGT. This CDR3 comprises 16 residues.

The chain combines TRBV29-1 with TRBJ2-3, with 12 bases aligning to TRBD1. CDR3 length equals 14 residues. V lost 6 bases, J lost 10 bases, and 11 bases stayed unmatched. Per the germline V gene, CDR1 is SQVTM and CDR2 is ANQGSEA. The CDR3 DNA sequence: TGCAGCGTAGCCTCCCCGGGACAGGGGGCTGCGCAGTATTTT. It is translated as CSVASPGQGAAQYF.

The chain carries TRBV19 and TRBJ1-3; no clear D gene. V was shortened by 6 bases and J by 0 bases, with 15 bases between the two germline ends. The V gene's germline CDR1 is LNHDA and CDR2 SQIVND (reference sequence). This CDR3 spans 16 amino acids. CDR3 in amino acids: CASSNPLRDSGNTIYF. CDR3 in DNA: TGTGCCAGTAGCAACCCCCTTAGGGACTCTGGAAACACCATATATTTT. Looking up the rest from reference TRBV19 and TRBJ1-3 gives the full variable domain: DGGITQSPKYLFRKEGQNVTLSCEQNLNHDAMYWYRQDPGQGLRLIYYSQIVNDFQKGDIAEGYSVSREKKESFPLTVTSAQKNPTAFYLCASSNPLRDSGNTIYFGEGSWLTVV.

V usage is TRBV5-1 and J usage is TRBJ2-7, with 9 bases lining up with TRBD2. Trimming took 0 bases from V and 2 from J; bases not matched to a gene: 3. The CDR3 extends over 15 amino acids. Germline CDR1 SGHRS, CDR2 YFSETQ. Written as DNA, the CDR3 is TGCGCCAGCAGCTTGGTAGCGGGAGAGGCCTACGAGCAGTACTTC. Its protein is CASSLVAGEAYEQYF.

The V call is TRBV11-2, the J call TRBJ1-2; D is unresolved. This CDR3 region has 14 residues. Germline assignment: CDR1 SGHAT and CDR2 FQNNGV. V was cut by 0 bases and J by 4 bases, with 9 bases left in between. CDR3 region: CASSLDSPSYGYTF. DNA for the CDR3: TGTGCCAGCAGCTTAGATAGCCCGAGCTATGGCTACACCTTC.

This clone was detected only a few times. The J gene is TRBJ1-1, the V gene TRBV7-9, with D maybe TRBD1 (6 bases). Germline V lookup: CDR1 SEHNR, CDR2 FQNEAQ (reference sequence). The CDR3 is made up of 14 amino acids. Between the trimmed V and J ends, which lost 0 bases and 7 bases, there was a span of 12 bases. The CDR3 DNA reads TGTGCCAGCAGCTTAGCTAGGAACAGGGATGAAGCTTTCTTT. Protein: CASSLARNRDEAFF. Full variable domain (missing parts from reference TRBV7-9 and TRBJ1-1): DTGVSQNPRHKITKRGQNVTFRCDPISEHNRLYWYRQTLGQGPEFLTYFQNEAQLEKSRLLSDRFSAERPKGSFSTLEIQRTEQGDSAMYLCASSLARNRDEAFFGQGTRLTVV.

V is TRBV3-1 (or the pseudogene TRBV3-2) and J is TRBJ2-2, with no clear D. This CDR3 contains 15 residues. Per the germline V gene, CDR1 is LGHDT and CDR2 is YNNKEL (reference sequence). Trimming shortened V by 0 bases and J by 6 bases, and 11 bases separated the two germline ends. The chain's CDR3 is CASSQEPGSAGELFF. Here the CDR3 DNA reads TGTGCCAGCAGCCAAGAGCCCGGCAGCGCCGGGGAGCTGTTTTTT.

The chain uses TRBV10-3 and TRBJ2-5; D tentatively fits TRBD1 or TRBD2 (5 bases each). The germline V gene encodes CDR1 ENHRY and CDR2 SYGVKD. V was trimmed by 3 bases and J by 5 bases, leaving 7 bases between them. The CDR3 length is 12 residues. DNA for the CDR3: TGTGCCATCAGTGAAGGGGACGAGACCCAGTACTTC. It translates to CAISEGDETQYF.

V and J are TRBV18 and TRBJ2-6; maybe TRBD2 (5 bases). This CDR3 spans 14 amino acids. V was trimmed by 6 bases and J by 0 bases, leaving 6 bases between them. Germline values: CDR1 KGHSH, CDR2 LQKENI. Here the CDR3 reads CASSAGSGANVLTF. The CDR3 DNA follows: TGTGCCAGCTCTGCGGGCTCTGGGGCCAACGTCCTGACTTTC. Looking up the rest from reference TRBV18 and TRBJ2-6 gives the full variable domain: NAGVMQNPRHLVRRRGQEARLRCSPMKGHSHVYWYRQLPEEGLKFMVYLQKENIIDESGMPKERFSAEFPKEGPSILRIQQVVRGDSAAYFCASSAGSGANVLTFGAGSRLTVL.

The chain combines TRBV2 with TRBJ2-3; tentatively, D is TRBD2 (6 bases). V was clipped by 11 bases and J by 0 bases, with 6 bases between them. The CDR3 consists of 11 residues. Germline CDR1 is SNHLY and CDR2 is FYNNEI. In nucleotides, the CDR3 is TGTGCCGGGGGGAGCACAGATACGCAGTATTTT. Its protein product is CAGGSTDTQYF.